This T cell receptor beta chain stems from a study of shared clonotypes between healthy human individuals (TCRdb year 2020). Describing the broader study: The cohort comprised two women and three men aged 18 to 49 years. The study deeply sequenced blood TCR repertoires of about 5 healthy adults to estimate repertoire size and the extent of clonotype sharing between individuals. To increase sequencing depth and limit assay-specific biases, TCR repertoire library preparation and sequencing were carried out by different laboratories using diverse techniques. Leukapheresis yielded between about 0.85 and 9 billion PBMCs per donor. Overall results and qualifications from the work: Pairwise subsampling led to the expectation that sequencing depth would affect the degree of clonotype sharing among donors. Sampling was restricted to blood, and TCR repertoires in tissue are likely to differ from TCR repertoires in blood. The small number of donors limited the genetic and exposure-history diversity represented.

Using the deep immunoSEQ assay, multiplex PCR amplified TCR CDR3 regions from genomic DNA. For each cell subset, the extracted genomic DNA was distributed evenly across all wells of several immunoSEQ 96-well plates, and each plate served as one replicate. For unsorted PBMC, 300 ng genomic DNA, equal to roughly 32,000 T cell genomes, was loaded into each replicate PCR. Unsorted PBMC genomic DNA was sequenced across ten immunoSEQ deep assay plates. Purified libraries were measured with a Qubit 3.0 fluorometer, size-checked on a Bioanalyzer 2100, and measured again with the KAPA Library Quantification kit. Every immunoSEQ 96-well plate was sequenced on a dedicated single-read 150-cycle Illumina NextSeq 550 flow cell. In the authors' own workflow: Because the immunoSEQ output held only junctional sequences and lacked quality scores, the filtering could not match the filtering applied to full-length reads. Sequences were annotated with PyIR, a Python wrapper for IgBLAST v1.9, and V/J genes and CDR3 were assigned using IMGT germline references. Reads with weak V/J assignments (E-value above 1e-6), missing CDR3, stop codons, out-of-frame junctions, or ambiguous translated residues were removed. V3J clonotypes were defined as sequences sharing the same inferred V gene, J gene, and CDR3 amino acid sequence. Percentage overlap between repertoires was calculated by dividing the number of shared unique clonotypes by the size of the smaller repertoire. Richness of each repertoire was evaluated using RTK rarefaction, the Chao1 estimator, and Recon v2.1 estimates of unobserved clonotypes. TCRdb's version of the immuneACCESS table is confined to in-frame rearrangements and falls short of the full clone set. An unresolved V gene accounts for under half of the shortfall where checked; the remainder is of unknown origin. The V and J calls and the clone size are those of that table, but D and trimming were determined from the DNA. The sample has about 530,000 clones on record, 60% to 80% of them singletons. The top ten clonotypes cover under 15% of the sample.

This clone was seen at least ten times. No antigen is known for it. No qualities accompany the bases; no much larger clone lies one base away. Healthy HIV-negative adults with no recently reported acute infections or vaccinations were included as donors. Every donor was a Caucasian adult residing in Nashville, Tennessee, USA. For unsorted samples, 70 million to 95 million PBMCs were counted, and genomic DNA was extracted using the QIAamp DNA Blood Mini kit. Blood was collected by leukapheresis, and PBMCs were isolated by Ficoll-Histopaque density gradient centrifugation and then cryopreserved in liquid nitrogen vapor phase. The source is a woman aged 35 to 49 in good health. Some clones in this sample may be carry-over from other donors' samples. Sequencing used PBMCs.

CDR3 protein: CASSLFSSGSPWAGDKYF. Here is the DNA: TGTGCCAGCAGCTTATTTTCTAGCGGGAGCCCCTGGGCGGGAGACAAGTACTTC. In this chain, TRBV7-8 is recombined with TRBJ2-7, with 10 bases matching TRBD2. From cysteine to phenylalanine, the CDR3 is 18 amino acids long. Left in the record is the CDR3 DNA by itself, 54 bases read in frame from the first base. The V end gives up 2 bases and the J end 11 bases, leaving 21 bases in the junction not matched to a gene. CDR1 is given as SGHVS and CDR2 as FQNEAQ, both from the germline V gene.